The 19 T cell receptor beta chains presented below share a single source sample, sequenced in a study of cytomegalovirus exposure and HLA in healthy donors. The PCR used 60 Vbeta and 13 Jbeta primers. This table comes from immunoSEQ multiplex PCR, and its TCRdb copy is limited to in-frame clones, with some not included. The sample carries 190,000 or so clones, approximately 82% recorded once. Sequenced: PBMCs. The receptors were sampled from a woman between 45 and 60 years old in good health and CMV-seropositive.

V usage is TRBV5-1 and J usage is TRBJ1-2; D not certain. CDR3 size: 14 residues. Germline V gives CDR1 SGHRS, CDR2 YFSETQ. V was pared by 0 bases and J by 4 bases, with 10 bases between. The CDR3 bases are TGCGCCAGCAGCTTGGGATCAGGCTTCTATGGCTACACCTTC. Translating it yields CASSLGSGFYGYTF.

This chain uses TRBV4-1 with TRBJ1-6; D uncertain. With 0 bases removed from V and 8 bases from J, the gap between germline ends came to 5 bases. CDR1 is MGHRA, CDR2 YSYEKL, per germline. The CDR3 extends over 13 amino acids. CDR3 loop: CASSQDPYSPLHF. As DNA, the CDR3 is TGCGCCAGCAGCCAAGATCCCTATTCACCCCTCCACTTT.

The gene calls are TRBV2 and TRBJ1-2, with 9 positions matching TRBD1. Germline V gene sequence: CDR1 SNHLY, CDR2 FYNNEI. CDR3 length: 15 amino acids. Trimming at V came to 6 bases and at J to 3 bases, leaving 8 bases not matched to a gene. CDR3 protein: CASRLKGQGDYGYTF. The CDR3 DNA sequence: TGTGCCAGCAGACTCAAGGGACAGGGAGACTATGGCTACACCTTC.

The chain uses TRBV11-1 and TRBJ2-3, with D unclear. This CDR3 spans 15 amino acids. The V and J ends lost 5 bases and 0 bases respectively, with 12 bases between them. Germline values: CDR1 SGHAT, CDR2 FQDESV (reference sequence). Here the CDR3 DNA reads TGTGCCAGCAGCCTACGTCTGCGGAGCACAGATACGCAGTATTTT. Its protein product is CASSLRLRSTDTQYF.

This sequence joins TRBV4-1 and TRBJ1-3; tentatively, D is TRBD1 (5 bases). Per germline, CDR1 MGHRA and CDR2 YSYEKL. This CDR3 spans 15 amino acids. V was clipped by 4 bases and J by 4 bases, with 14 bases between them. CDR3 residues: CASSPALGAGNTIYF. Here the CDR3 DNA reads TGCGCCAGCAGCCCAGCTCTAGGGGCCGGAAACACCATATATTTT.

This clone was seen a single time. The chain joins TRBV11-2 to TRBJ1-2; possibly TRBD1 for D (5 bases). In germline, CDR1 is SGHAT, CDR2 FQNNGV. The CDR3 covers 13 residues. Trimming took off 5 bases at V and 5 bases at J, with 12 bases between the two ends. The CDR3 loop is CASSQTGGYGYTF. For the CDR3, the DNA is TGTGCCAGCAGCCAGACGGGGGGGTATGGCTACACCTTC.

The chain combines TRBV28 with TRBJ1-5, with 10 nucleotides matching TRBD1. With V trimmed by 11 bases and J by 1 base, 8 bases remained unmatched. The CDR3 totals 15 residues. Per the germline V gene, CDR1 is MDHEN and CDR2 is SYDVKM. The CDR3 DNA is TGTGCCCACAGGGGGACAGGGGTAAGCAATCAGCCCCAGCATTTT. Its translation: CAHRGTGVSNQPQHF.

This chain uses TRBV21-1 with TRBJ1-6; the D call TRBD1 from the table was never checked on the DNA. TRBV21-1 represents a pseudogene. The CDR3 runs 19 residues. DNA of the CDR3: TGTGCCAGGACGGTTGGGGGCAGGGGGCTTAGGGCCTATAATTCACCCCTCCACTTT. Translated, it gives CARTVGGRGLRAYNSPLHF.

The V gene is TRBV28, the J gene TRBJ2-3; TRBD1 is a possible D gene (6 bases). Per the germline V gene, CDR1 is MDHEN and CDR2 is SYDVKM. The CDR3 is 12 residues long. V lost 5 bases and J 11 bases, leaving 14 bases between the germline ends. This CDR3 is CASSHTGYWQYF. CDR3 bases: TGTGCCAGCAGTCACACAGGGTACTGGCAGTATTTT.

The chain links TRBV7-2 to TRBJ1-1; D unclear. CDR3 length: 15 amino acids. Trimming removed 6 bases at V and 7 bases at J, with 21 bases between. CDR1 and CDR2 (germline): SGHTA, FQGNSA. For the CDR3, the DNA is TGTGCCAGCAGACTAAGGTCCGGCGGCGCAAATGAAGCTTTCTTT. Residues: CASRLRSGGANEAFF.

Of note for this clone: The sample contains more than one DNA sequence encoding this CDR3. This rearrangement joins TRBV18 to TRBJ2-7; possibly TRBD1 for D (6 bases). Germline CDR1 is KGHSH and CDR2 is LQKENI. The CDR3 loop spans 13 amino acids. V lost 0 bases, J lost 4 bases, and 7 bases lay in between. This chain's CDR3 is CASSPPGAYEQYF. The CDR3 DNA is TGTGCCAGCTCACCACCGGGGGCTTACGAGCAGTACTTC. The variable domain in full, with the rest retrieved from reference TRBV18 and TRBJ2-7, is NAGVMQNPRHLVRRRGQEARLRCSPMKGHSHVYWYRQLPEEGLKFMVYLQKENIIDESGMPKERFSAEFPKEGPSILRIQQVVRGDSAAYFCASSPPGAYEQYFGPGTRLTVT.

The CDR3 DNA reads TGCGCCAGCGGACAGCGGGGGGAGACCCAGTACTTC. This codes for CASGQRGETQYF. The rearrangement links TRBV5-1 to TRBJ2-5; 8 positions agree with TRBD2. This CDR3 contains 12 residues. CDR1 SGHRS and CDR2 YFSETQ come from the germline V gene. With V trimmed by 7 bases and J by 5 bases, 4 bases remained unmatched.

The sample holds a few counts of this clone. The chain joins TRBV4-1 to TRBJ2-7; 9 bases are a match to TRBD1. The length of the CDR3 is 14 residues. CDR1 is MGHRA, CDR2 YSYEKL, per germline. V was pared by 4 bases and J by 4 bases, with 5 bases of the junction left unmatched. This chain's CDR3 is CASSPGTGRYEQYF. CDR3 DNA sequence: TGCGCCAGCAGCCCGGGGACAGGGAGATACGAGCAGTACTTC.

The rearrangement links TRBV5-6 to TRBJ2-3; 10 bases fit TRBD2. From germline, CDR1 is SGHDT and CDR2 YYEEEE. This CDR3 is built from 15 residues. The trim removed 3 bases at V and 3 bases at J, leaving 4 bases unmatched. CDR3 DNA: TGTGCCAGCAGCTCAGCGGGGGGGCCAACAGATACGCAGTATTTT. It is translated as CASSSAGGPTDTQYF.

The rearrangement links TRBV5-1 to TRBJ1-1; perhaps TRBD1 as D (6 bases). V lost 3 bases to trimming and J lost 8 bases, with 17 bases between them. The CDR3 has 14 residues. The germline CDR1 and CDR2 sequences are SGHRS and YFSETQ. The CDR3 protein is CASSSSGTPREAFF. For the CDR3, the DNA is TGCGCCAGCAGCTCCTCCGGGACACCCCGGGAAGCTTTCTTT.

This clone was seen just once. Other DNA sequences of this sample code for an identical CDR3. This chain joins TRBV27 and TRBJ2-7, with 7 bases aligning to TRBD1. The CDR3 extends over 15 amino acids. CDR1 MNHEY and CDR2 SMNVEV come from the germline V gene (reference sequence). V was clipped by 5 bases and J by 3 bases; unmatched bases: 10. CDR3 loop: CASSPQTGISYEQYF. The CDR3 nucleotides are TGTGCCAGCAGTCCCCAGACAGGGATAAGCTACGAGCAGTACTTC.

The chain joins TRBV7-9 to TRBJ2-7; the match to TRBD2 covers 10 bases. The CDR3 is 15 residues long. V lost 4 bases and J lost 7; bases outside the gene matches: 10. CDR1 and CDR2 from the germline V gene are SEHNR and FQNEAQ (reference sequence). CDR3 DNA: TGTGCCAGCAGCTCTCGAGCGGGGGGGGTTTTGGAGCAGTACTTC. Translation: CASSSRAGGVLEQYF.

This clone came up once. This chain links TRBV29-1 with TRBJ1-4, with 8 bases aligning to TRBD1. Germline-derived CDR1 and CDR2 are SQVTM and ANQGSEA. Trimming removed 4 bases from V and 7 bases from J; junction bases left unmatched: 26. The CDR3 has 20 amino acids. The chain's CDR3 is CSVGGTDRTGPPLKTEKLFF. CDR3 DNA sequence: TGCAGCGTTGGGGGGACCGACAGGACAGGGCCACCATTAAAAACTGAAAAACTGTTTTTT. Full variable domain (outside the CDR3, taken from reference TRBV29-1 and TRBJ1-4): SAVISQKPSRDICQRGTSLTIQCQVDSQVTMMFWYRQQPGQSLTLIATANQGSEATYESGFVIDKFPISRPNLTFSTLTVSNMSPEDSSIYLCSVGGTDRTGPPLKTEKLFFGSGTQLSVL.

The chain recombines TRBV7-9 with TRBJ1-1; TRBD1 is a possible D gene (6 bases). Trimming pared 4 bases from V and 5 bases from J, leaving 17 bases between. Germline V CDR1 and CDR2: SEHNR, FQNEAQ (reference sequence). The CDR3 has 15 residues. The CDR3 protein is CASSSAYRVGTEAFF. The CDR3 nucleotides are TGTGCCAGCAGCTCTGCCTACAGGGTGGGAACTGAAGCTTTCTTT.